Below are 13 T cell receptor beta chains sequenced from a single sample in a study of blood T cell repertoires in COVID-19. Only in-frame clones appear in the TCRdb table, and some are missing; sequencing was by immunoSEQ multiplex PCR. The sample yields around 160,000 clones, around 83% seen once. The sequencing input was PBMCs or T cells enriched from blood (not recorded which). The receptors derive from a woman in her forties or fifties who had been exposed to COVID-19.

V is TRBV11-3 and J is TRBJ1-1; D may be TRBD1 (6 bases). Germline V gene data show CDR1 as SGHNT and CDR2 as YENEEA. CDR3 length equals 13 residues. Trimming pared 4 bases from V and 10 bases from J, leaving 16 bases between. The CDR3 DNA is TGTGCCAGCAGCTCCCCTGGGGGGGGCGCAGCTTTCTTT. Translating gives CASSSPGGGAAFF.

CDR3 nucleotide sequence: TGTGCCAGCAGTTTCGGGGGTCGTCAGCCCCAGCATTTT. The encoded protein is CASSFGGRQPQHF. V usage is TRBV6-6 and J usage is TRBJ1-5, with D possibly matching TRBD1 (5 bases). Germline lookup yields CDR1 MNHNY and CDR2 SVGAGI (reference sequence). The CDR3 totals 13 residues. The ends were cut back, 4 bases at V and 6 bases at J, with 10 bases in the middle.

This clone was counted between two and nine times. J is TRBJ1-1 and V is TRBV10-1, with D possibly being TRBD1 (6 bases). The CDR3 consists of 14 residues. In germline, CDR1 is WNHNN, CDR2 SYGVQD (reference sequence). Trimming pared 0 bases from V and 5 bases from J, leaving 10 bases between. The CDR3 reads CASSESQGWTEAFF. CDR3 DNA sequence: TGCGCCAGCAGTGAGTCTCAGGGGTGGACTGAAGCTTTCTTT.

This clone was observed a single time. The V gene is TRBV6-5, the J gene TRBJ2-2; D not resolved. The germline CDR1 and CDR2 sequences are MNHEY and SVGAGI. Trimming left V 6 bases short and J 5 bases short, with 13 bases between. The CDR3 loop spans 14 amino acids. The CDR3 region has the DNA TGTGCCAGCAGACGAACCAGGCAGACCGGGGAGCTGTTTTTT. Encoded protein: CASRRTRQTGELFF.

The V gene is TRBV9, the J gene TRBJ1-3; 7 nucleotides match TRBD1. Germline V gives CDR1 SGDLS, CDR2 YYNGEE. The CDR3 covers 15 residues. J gave up 0 bases and V 3 bases, and 3 bases lay outside the gene matches. The chain's CDR3 is CASSAGQISGNTIYF. CDR3 DNA: TGTGCCAGCAGCGCGGGACAGATCTCTGGAAACACCATATATTTT. The full variable domain, in which reference TRBV9 and TRBJ1-3 provide the parts outside the CDR3, is DSGVTQTPKHLITATGQRVTLRCSPRSGDLSVYWYQQSLDQGLQFLIQYYNGEERAKGNILERFSAQQFPDLHSELNLSSLELGDSALYFCASSAGQISGNTIYFGEGSWLTVV.

This sequence joins TRBV27 and TRBJ2-5; TRBD1 might be the D (6 bases). Germline values: CDR1 MNHEY, CDR2 SMNVEV (reference sequence). The ends were cut back, 3 bases at V and 3 bases at J, with 11 bases in the middle. The CDR3 has 14 amino acids. CDR3 sequence reads: CASSFGDTEETQYF. DNA for the CDR3: TGTGCCAGCAGTTTCGGGGACACCGAAGAGACCCAGTACTTC.

V and J are TRBV20-1 and TRBJ1-4, with 8 bases identical to TRBD1. V was pared by 3 bases and J by 11 bases, with 14 bases of the junction left unmatched. Germline V gene data show CDR1 as DFQATT and CDR2 as SNEGSKA (reference sequence). The CDR3 is 15 residues long. The CDR3 loop reads CSASPGQGRLAKLFF. CDR3 DNA: TGCAGTGCTAGTCCCGGACAGGGTCGCTTGGCTAAACTGTTTTTT.

The chain combines TRBV12-3 or TRBV12-4 with TRBJ1-1; D is possibly TRBD1 (6 bases). The CDR3 contains 12 residues. V dropped 6 bases and J dropped 11 bases, with 16 bases sitting between them. The CDR3 protein is CASRSTGRRAFF. The DNA of the CDR3 is TGTGCCAGCAGGTCAACAGGGCGGAGGGCTTTCTTT.

The rearrangement joins TRBV4-1 to TRBJ2-2; TRBD2 might be the D (6 bases). The length of the CDR3 is 15 residues. Germline V lookup: CDR1 MGHRA, CDR2 YSYEKL. Trimming removed 4 bases from V and 1 base from J, with 10 bases in between. The CDR3 loop is CASSLGTLNTGELFF. The CDR3 region has the DNA TGCGCCAGCAGCCTCGGGACTTTGAACACCGGGGAGCTGTTTTTT.

The V gene is TRBV18, the J gene TRBJ2-7; D not certain. Trimming left V 1 base short and J 1 base short, with 11 bases between. The CDR3 loop spans 15 amino acids. Germline V gives CDR1 KGHSH, CDR2 LQKENI. The CDR3: CASSPRWQDSYEQYF. DNA for the CDR3: TGTGCCAGCTCACCACGTTGGCAGGATTCCTACGAGCAGTACTTC.

This chain connects TRBV27 to TRBJ1-1; 10 bases are shared with TRBD1. The germline CDR1 and CDR2 sequences are MNHEY and SMNVEV (reference sequence). V lost 6 bases, J lost 4 bases, and 11 bases stayed unmatched. The CDR3 is 16 residues long. CDR3 in DNA: TGTGCCAGCAGATCCGGGACAGGGGCGCCAGTCACTGAAGCTTTCTTT. This gives the protein CASRSGTGAPVTEAFF.

The chain links TRBV27 to TRBJ2-7; 7 bases are a match to TRBD1. Germline V gene lookup returns CDR1 MNHEY and CDR2 SMNVEV (reference sequence). The CDR3 totals 14 residues. V dropped 4 bases and J dropped 4; count of bases not matched to a gene: 7. CDR3 residues: CASSYKGASYEQYF. CDR3 DNA sequence: TGTGCCAGCAGTTATAAGGGGGCAAGTTACGAGCAGTACTTC.

This clone was seen once. This chain links TRBV6-5 with TRBJ2-7, with 9 bases that match TRBD1. V shed 5 bases, J shed 1 base, and the junction held 6 bases outside the gene matches. This CDR3 region has 15 residues. Germline loops: CDR1 MNHEY, CDR2 SVGAGI. The CDR3 DNA is TGTGCCAGCAGTAAGGGACAGGGAAAGTCCTACGAGCAGTACTTC. Translation: CASSKGQGKSYEQYF.